This TCR beta chain stems from a study of OX40 agonist ivuxolimab in advanced cancers. Study-wide background: Recorded diagnoses for dose-escalation patients were hepatocellular carcinoma, melanoma, renal cell or head and neck cancer.

Prior autoimmune disease or systemic immunosuppression barred patients. Points on this clone: One end of the junction fails to match germline, which may point to a read error.

The CDR3 is made up of 16 amino acids. The germline V gene encodes CDR1 SNHLY and CDR2 FYNNEI. Generated by immunoSEQ multiplex PCR, the TCRdb table keeps only in-frame clones and is missing some. The table shows around 35,000 clones, with 65% to 80% occurring only once. This chain links TRBV2 with TRBJ1-1; tentative D call: TRBD1 (6 bases). This clonotype was obtained from an adult with an advanced solid tumor such as melanoma, head and neck, liver or kidney cancer. Sequenced material: CD4+ or CD8+ T cells sorted from blood, taken in a trial of the OX40 agonist ivuxolimab. As DNA, the CDR3 is TGTGCCGGCAGGGACAATTGGGCCCCAAGCGACACTGAAGCTTTCTTT. Translation gives CAGRDNWAPSDTEAFF.